This is a list of T cell receptor beta chains from one sample in a study of a mutant IDH1 vaccine in newly diagnosed glioma. What these receptors recognize is not known. Repertoires were generated with immunoSEQ multiplex PCR, while TCRdb's copy carries only in-frame clones and drops some. This sample has tens of thousands of clones; approximately 92% occur once, and the top ten carry 2% to 2.5%. The sample in question was PBMCs, obtained from a glioma patient whose treatment included an IDH1 peptide vaccine. These receptors were obtained from a man between 50 and 59 years old with glioma. Each CDR3 is given with its conserved first and last residue. D genes are given only for firm matches. Expanded clones get a size class; other rows say once, few or many, or leave the size out.

>TRBD1|TRBJ1-4|TRBV7-2|once
TGTGCCAGCAGCCCCCACCGGGACAGGTTTGAAAAACTGTTTTTT
CASSPHRDRFEKLFF
>TRBD1|TRBJ1-6|TRBV13|.
TGTGCCAGCATGGAACAGGGGGTCTATAATTCACCCCTCCACTTT
CASMEQGVYNSPLHF
>.|TRBJ2-3|TRBV19|.
TGTGCCAGTAGTGCTTGGGCGAACGGGGATACGCAGTATTTT
CASSAWANGDTQYF
>.|TRBJ2-3|TRBV30|.
TGTGCCTGGAGTGTGGCGATGGCAGTCGATACGCAGTATTTT
CAWSVAMAVDTQYF
>.|TRBJ1-5|TRBV30|once
TGTGCCTCCCTATGGCCGCCCCAGCATTTT
CASLWPPQHF
>.|TRBJ2-3|TRBV6-4|few
TGTGCCAGCAGTGAGGGGGGAGGCACAGATACGCAGTATTTT
CASSEGGGTDTQYF
>TRBD2|TRBJ2-7|TRBV18|.
TGTGCCAGCTCACGGCTTACTAGCGGGAGACGGGATACGGGCTCCTACGAGCAGTACTTC
CASSRLTSGRRDTGSYEQYF
>TRBD1|TRBJ1-5|TRBV10-2|.
TGCGCCAGCAGTGAGTCGACTCGGACAGGGGAGGACCAGCCCCAGCATTTT
CASSESTRTGEDQPQHF
>TRBD2|TRBJ2-7|TRBV19|.
TGTGCCAGTAGTATATACGGGGGGGCGGACGAGCAGTACTTC
CASSIYGGADEQYF
>.|TRBJ2-2|TRBV15|.
TGTGCCATCAGAAGGGAGTCGAACACCGGGGAGCTGTTTTTT
CAIRRESNTGELFF
>.|TRBJ1-5|TRBV4-3|.
TGCGCCAGCAGCCAAGATCTGAGGGTTTCGGATTATCAGCCCCAGCATTTT
CASSQDLRVSDYQPQHF
>.|TRBJ1-1|TRBV11-2|.
TGTGCCAGCAGAGGGGCGGGGTCCATGAACACTGAAGCTTTCTTT
CASRGAGSMNTEAFF
>.|TRBJ2-4|TRBV29-1|.
TGCAGCGTTGGGTTATCCTGGGGCAAAAACATTCAGTACTTC
CSVGLSWGKNIQYF
>TRBD1|TRBJ2-5|TRBV4-1|.
TGCGCCAGCAGCTTCGATCCGGGACAGGGGGTAGAGACCCAGTACTTC
CASSFDPGQGVETQYF
>.|TRBJ1-5|TRBV29-1|.
TGCAGCGTCCAGTCCGGTCAGCCCCAGCATTTT
CSVQSGQPQHF
>TRBD2|TRBJ2-7|TRBV25-1|.
TGTGCCAGCAGTGAGGTGGGGACTAGAAACGAGCAGTACTTC
CASSEVGTRNEQYF
>TRBD1|TRBJ1-5|TRBV5-6|.
TGTGCCAGCAGTAACAGGGGGACGCAGCCCCAGCATTTT
CASSNRGTQPQHF